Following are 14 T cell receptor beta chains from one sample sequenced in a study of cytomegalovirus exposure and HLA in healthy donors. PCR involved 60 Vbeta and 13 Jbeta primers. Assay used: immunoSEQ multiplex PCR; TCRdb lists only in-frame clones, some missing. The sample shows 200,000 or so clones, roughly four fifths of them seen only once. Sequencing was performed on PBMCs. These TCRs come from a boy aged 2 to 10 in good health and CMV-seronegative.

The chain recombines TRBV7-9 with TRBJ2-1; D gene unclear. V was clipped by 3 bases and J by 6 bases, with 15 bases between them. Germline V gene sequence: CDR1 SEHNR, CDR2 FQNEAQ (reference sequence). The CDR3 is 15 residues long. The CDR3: CASSLGRFGANEQFF. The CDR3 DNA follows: TGTGCCAGCAGCTTGGGTCGGTTTGGAGCCAATGAGCAGTTCTTC.

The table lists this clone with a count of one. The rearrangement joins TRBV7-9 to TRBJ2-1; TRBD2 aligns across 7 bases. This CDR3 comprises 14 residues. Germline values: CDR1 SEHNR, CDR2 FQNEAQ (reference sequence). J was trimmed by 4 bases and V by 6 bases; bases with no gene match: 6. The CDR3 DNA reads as TGTGCCAGCAGGACCAGCGGGACTTACAATGAGCAGTTCTTC. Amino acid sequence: CASRTSGTYNEQFF. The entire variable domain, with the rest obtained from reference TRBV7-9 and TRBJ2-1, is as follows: DTGVSQNPRHKITKRGQNVTFRCDPISEHNRLYWYRQTLGQGPEFLTYFQNEAQLEKSRLLSDRFSAERPKGSFSTLEIQRTEQGDSAMYLCASRTSGTYNEQFFGPGTRLTVL.

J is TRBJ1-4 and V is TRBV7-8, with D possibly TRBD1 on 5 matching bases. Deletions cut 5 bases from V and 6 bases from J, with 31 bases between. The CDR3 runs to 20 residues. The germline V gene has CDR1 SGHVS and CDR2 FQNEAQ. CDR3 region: CASSPSSPVRIVAGDEKLFF. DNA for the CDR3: TGTGCCAGCAGCCCGTCATCCCCCGTCCGGATAGTAGCGGGGGATGAAAAACTGTTTTTT.

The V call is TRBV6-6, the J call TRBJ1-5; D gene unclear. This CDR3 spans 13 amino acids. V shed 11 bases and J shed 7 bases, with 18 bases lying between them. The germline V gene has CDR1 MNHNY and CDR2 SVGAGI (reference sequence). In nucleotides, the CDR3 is TGTGCCCTGTCGCAGTCTTCGGAGCAGCCCCAGCATTTT. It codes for CALSQSSEQPQHF.

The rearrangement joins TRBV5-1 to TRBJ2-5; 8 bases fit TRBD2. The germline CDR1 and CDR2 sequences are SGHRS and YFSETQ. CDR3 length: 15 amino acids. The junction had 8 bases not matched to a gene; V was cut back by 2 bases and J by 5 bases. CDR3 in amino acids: CASSLGRGGRETQYF. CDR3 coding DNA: TGCGCCAGCAGCTTAGGCCGGGGGGGCCGGGAGACCCAGTACTTC.

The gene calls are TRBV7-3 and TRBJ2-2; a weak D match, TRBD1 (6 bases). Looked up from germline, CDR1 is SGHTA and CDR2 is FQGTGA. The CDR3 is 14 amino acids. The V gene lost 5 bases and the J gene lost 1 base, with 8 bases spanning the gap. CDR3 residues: CASSQGQNTGELFF. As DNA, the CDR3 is TGTGCCAGCAGCCAGGGACAGAACACCGGGGAGCTGTTTTTT.

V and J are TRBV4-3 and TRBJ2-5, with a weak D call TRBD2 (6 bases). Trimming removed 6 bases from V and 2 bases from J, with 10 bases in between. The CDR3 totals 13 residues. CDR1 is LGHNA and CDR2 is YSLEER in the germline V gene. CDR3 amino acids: CASREGYQETQYF. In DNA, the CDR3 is TGCGCCAGCAGGGAGGGGTATCAAGAGACCCAGTACTTC.

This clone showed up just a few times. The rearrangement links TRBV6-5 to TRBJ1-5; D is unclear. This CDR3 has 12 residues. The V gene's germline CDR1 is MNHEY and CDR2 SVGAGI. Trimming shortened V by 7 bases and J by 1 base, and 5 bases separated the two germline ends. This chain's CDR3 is CASTRSNQPQHF. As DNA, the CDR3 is TGTGCCAGCACCAGAAGCAATCAGCCCCAGCATTTT.

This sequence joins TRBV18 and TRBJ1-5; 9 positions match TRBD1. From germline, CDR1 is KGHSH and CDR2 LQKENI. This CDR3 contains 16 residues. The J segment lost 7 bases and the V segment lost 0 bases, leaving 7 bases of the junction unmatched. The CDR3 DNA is TGTGCCAGCTCACCACCTGGGGGGACAGGGTCCCAGCCCCAGCATTTT. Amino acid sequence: CASSPPGGTGSQPQHF.

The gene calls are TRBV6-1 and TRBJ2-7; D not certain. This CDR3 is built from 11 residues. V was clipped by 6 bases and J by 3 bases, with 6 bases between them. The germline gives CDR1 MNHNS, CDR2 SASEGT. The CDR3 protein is CASREYYEQYF. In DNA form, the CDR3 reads TGTGCCAGCAGGGAATACTACGAGCAGTACTTC.

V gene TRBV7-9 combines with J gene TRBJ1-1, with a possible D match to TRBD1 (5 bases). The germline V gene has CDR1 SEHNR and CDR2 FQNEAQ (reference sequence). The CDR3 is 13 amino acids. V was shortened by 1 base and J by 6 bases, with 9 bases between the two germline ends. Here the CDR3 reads CASSLEGEAEAFF. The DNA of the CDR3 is TGTGCCAGCAGCTTAGAAGGGGAGGCTGAAGCTTTCTTT.

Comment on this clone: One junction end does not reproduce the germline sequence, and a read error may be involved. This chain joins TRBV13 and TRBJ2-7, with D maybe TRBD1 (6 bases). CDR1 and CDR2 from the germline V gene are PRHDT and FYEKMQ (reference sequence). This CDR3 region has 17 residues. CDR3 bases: TGTGCCAGCAGCCCCAGGGACACATACTCGCTATCCTGCGAGCAGTACTTC. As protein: CASSPRDTYSLSCEQYF.

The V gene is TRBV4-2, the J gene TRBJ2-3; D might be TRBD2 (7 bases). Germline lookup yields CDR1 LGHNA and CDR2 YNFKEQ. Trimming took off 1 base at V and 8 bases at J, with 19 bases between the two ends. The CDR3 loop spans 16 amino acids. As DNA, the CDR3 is TGTGCCAGCAGCCAAGCTGAGGGCCCGGCGGGGGCTACGCAGTATTTT. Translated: CASSQAEGPAGATQYF.

This CDR3 reads CASSQGISQETQYF. DNA of the CDR3: TGCGCCAGCAGCCAAGGCATATCCCAGGAGACCCAGTACTTC. This chain links TRBV4-1 with TRBJ2-5; D remains ambiguous. There are 14 residues in the CDR3. V dropped 1 base and J dropped 5 bases, with 11 bases sitting between them. Per the germline V gene, CDR1 is MGHRA and CDR2 is YSYEKL.